This T cell receptor beta chain came from a study of OX40 agonist ivuxolimab in advanced cancers. Looking at the study overall: Three patients showed partial responses: one hepatocellular carcinoma and two cutaneous melanoma cases.

The assay was immunoSEQ multiplex PCR, and TCRdb's table has in-frame clones only and misses some. The sample holds about 68,000 clones, about 85% seen once. The sequenced sample was CD4+ or CD8+ T cells sorted from blood, obtained in a trial of the OX40 agonist ivuxolimab. This TCR was recovered from an adult with an advanced solid tumor such as melanoma, head and neck, liver or kidney cancer.

CDR3 nucleotide sequence: TGTGCCAGCAGCTTAGAGCAGAACACTGAAGCTTTCTTT. The encoded protein is CASSLEQNTEAFF. V is TRBV7-2 and J is TRBJ1-1; D ambiguous. V lost 1 base, J lost 1 base, and 4 bases lay in between. CDR1 and CDR2 (germline): SGHTA, FQGNSA. The CDR3 has 13 amino acids.